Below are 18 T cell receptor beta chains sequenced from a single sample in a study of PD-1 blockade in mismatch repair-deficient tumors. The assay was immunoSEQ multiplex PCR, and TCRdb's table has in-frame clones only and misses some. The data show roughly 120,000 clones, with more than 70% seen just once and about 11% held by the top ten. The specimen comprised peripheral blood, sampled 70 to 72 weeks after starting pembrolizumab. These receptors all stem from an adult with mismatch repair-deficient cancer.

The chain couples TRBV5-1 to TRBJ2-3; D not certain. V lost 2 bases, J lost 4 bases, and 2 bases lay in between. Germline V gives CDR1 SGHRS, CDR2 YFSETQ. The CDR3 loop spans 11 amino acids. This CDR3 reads CASSLADTQYF. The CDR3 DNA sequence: TGCGCCAGCAGCTTAGCAGATACGCAGTATTTT.

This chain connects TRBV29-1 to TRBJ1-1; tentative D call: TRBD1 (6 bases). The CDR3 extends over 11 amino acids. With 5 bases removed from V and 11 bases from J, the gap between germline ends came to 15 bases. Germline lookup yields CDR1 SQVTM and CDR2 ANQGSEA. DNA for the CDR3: TGCAGCGTTCTTCGGGGGGGCTCGGCTTTCTTT. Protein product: CSVLRGGSAFF.

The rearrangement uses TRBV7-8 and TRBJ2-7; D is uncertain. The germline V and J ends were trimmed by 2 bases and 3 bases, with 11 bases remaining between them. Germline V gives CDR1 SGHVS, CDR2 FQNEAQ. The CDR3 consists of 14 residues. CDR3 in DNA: TGTGCCAGCAGCTTAACAGTCCCTGGCTACGAGCAGTACTTC. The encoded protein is CASSLTVPGYEQYF.

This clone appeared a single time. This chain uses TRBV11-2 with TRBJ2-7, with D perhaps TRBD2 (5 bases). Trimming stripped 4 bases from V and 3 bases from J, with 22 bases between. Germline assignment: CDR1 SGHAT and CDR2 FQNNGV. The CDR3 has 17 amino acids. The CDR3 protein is CASSSGEWGDANYEQYF. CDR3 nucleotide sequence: TGTGCCAGCAGCTCCGGAGAATGGGGAGACGCGAACTACGAGCAGTACTTC.

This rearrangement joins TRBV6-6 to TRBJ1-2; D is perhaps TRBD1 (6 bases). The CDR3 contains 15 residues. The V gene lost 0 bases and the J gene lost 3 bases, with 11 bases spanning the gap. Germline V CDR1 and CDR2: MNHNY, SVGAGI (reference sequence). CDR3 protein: CASSYSPQGHYGYTF. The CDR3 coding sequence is TGTGCCAGCAGTTACTCGCCTCAGGGGCACTATGGCTACACCTTC.

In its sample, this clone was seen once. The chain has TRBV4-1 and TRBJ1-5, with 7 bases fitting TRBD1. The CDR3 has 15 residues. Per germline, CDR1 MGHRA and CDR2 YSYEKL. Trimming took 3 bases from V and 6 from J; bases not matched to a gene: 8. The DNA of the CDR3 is TGCGCCAGCAGCCATCACACAGGGGAAGGTCAGCCCCAGCATTTT. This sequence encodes CASSHHTGEGQPQHF.

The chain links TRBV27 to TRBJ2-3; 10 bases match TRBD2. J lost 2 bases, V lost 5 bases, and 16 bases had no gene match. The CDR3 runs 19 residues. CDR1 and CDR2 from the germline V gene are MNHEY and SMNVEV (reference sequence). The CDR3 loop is CASSPLGLAGVGNTDTQYF. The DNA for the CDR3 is TGTGCCAGCAGTCCCTTGGGTCTAGCGGGAGTGGGAAACACAGATACGCAGTATTTT.

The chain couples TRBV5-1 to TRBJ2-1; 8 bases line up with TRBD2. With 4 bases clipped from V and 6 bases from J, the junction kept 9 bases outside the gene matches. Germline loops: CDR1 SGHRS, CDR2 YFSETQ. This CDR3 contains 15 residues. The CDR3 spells CASSLSGLVGNEQFF. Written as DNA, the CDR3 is TGCGCCAGCAGCCTCTCGGGACTAGTCGGCAATGAGCAGTTCTTC.

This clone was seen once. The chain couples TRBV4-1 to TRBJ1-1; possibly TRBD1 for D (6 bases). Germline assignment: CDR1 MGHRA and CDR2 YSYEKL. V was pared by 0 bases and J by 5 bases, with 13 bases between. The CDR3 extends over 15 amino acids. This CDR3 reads CASSQDPGAYTEAFF. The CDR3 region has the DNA TGCGCCAGCAGCCAAGACCCGGGGGCTTATACTGAAGCTTTCTTT.

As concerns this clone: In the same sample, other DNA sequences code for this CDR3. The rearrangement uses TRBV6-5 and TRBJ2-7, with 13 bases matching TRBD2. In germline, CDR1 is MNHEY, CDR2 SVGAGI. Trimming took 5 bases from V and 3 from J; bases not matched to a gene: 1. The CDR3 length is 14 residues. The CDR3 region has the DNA TGTGCCAGCAGTCGACTAGCGGGAGGCTACGAGCAGTACTTC. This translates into CASSRLAGGYEQYF.

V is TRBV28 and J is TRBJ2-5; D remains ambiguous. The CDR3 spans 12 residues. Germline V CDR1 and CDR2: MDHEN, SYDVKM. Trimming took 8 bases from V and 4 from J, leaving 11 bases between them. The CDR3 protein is CASPPPRETQYF. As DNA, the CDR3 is TGTGCCAGCCCCCCGCCCCGAGAGACCCAGTACTTC.

For the CDR3, the DNA is TGTGCCAGCAGCCTTGGACGGCATTCCGTCCTGACTTTC. Protein sequence: CASSLGRHSVLTF. The chain recombines TRBV7-9 with TRBJ2-6, with unresolved D. CDR1 SEHNR and CDR2 FQNEAQ come from the germline V gene (reference sequence). V was pared by 5 bases and J by 12 bases, with 14 bases between. The CDR3 length is 13 residues.

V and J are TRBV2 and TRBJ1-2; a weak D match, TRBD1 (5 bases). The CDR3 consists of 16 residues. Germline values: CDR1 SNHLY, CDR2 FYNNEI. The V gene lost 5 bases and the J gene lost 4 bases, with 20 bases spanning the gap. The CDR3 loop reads CASSSPGMGSLYGYTF. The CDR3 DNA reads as TGTGCCAGCAGTAGCCCAGGGATGGGCTCTCTCTATGGCTACACCTTC.

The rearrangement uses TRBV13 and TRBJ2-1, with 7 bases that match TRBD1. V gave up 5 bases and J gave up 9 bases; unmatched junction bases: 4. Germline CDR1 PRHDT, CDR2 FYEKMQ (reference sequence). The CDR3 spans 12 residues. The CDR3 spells CASSPDRVEQFF. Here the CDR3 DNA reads TGTGCCAGCAGCCCTGACAGGGTTGAGCAGTTCTTC.

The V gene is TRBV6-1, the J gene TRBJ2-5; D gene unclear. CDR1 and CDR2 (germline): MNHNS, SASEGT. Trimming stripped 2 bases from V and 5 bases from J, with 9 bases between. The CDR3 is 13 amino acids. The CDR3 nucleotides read TGTGCCAGCAGTGAATCTGTGTGGGAGACCCAGTACTTC. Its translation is CASSESVWETQYF.

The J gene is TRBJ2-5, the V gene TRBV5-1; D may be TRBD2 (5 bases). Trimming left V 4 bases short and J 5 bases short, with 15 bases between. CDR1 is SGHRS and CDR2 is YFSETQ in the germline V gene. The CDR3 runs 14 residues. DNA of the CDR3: TGCGCCAGCAGCGGCCATGAGGGTCGGGAGACCCAGTACTTC. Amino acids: CASSGHEGRETQYF. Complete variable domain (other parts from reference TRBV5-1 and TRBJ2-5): KAGVTQTPRYLIKTRGQQVTLSCSPISGHRSVSWYQQTPGQGLQFLFEYFSETQRNKGNFPGRFSGRQFSNSRSEMNVSTLELGDSALYLCASSGHEGRETQYFGPGTRLLVL.

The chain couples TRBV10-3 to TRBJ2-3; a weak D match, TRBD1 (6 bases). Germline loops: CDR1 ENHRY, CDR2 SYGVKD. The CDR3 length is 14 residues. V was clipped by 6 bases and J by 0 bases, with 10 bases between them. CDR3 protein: CAISRDISTDTQYF. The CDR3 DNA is TGTGCCATCAGCCGGGACATCAGCACAGATACGCAGTATTTT.

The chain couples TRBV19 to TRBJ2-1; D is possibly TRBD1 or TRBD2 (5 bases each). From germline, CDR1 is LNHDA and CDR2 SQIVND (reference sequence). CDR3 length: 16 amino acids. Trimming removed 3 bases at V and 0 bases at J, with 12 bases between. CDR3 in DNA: TGTGCCAGTAGTATTGAACGGGACCGCTCCTACAATGAGCAGTTCTTC. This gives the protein CASSIERDRSYNEQFF.